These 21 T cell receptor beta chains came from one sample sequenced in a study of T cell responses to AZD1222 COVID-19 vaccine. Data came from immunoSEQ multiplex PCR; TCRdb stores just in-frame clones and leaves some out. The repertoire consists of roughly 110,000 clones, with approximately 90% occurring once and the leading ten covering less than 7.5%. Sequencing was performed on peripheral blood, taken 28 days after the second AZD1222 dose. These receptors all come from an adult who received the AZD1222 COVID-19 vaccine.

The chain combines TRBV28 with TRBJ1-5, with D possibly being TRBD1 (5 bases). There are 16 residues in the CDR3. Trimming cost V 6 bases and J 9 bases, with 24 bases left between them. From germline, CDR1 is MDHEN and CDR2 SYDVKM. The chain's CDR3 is CASSHTGTVDNGPQHF. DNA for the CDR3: TGTGCCAGCAGCCACACCGGGACTGTAGATAATGGGCCCCAGCATTTT.

The CDR3 bases are TGTGCCAGCAGAGGGACGGGGAACACTGAAGCTTTCTTT. Its translation is CASRGTGNTEAFF. V usage is TRBV9 and J usage is TRBJ1-1; TRBD1 is a possible D gene (5 bases). V was trimmed by 5 bases and J by 1 base, leaving 9 bases between them. CDR3 length equals 13 residues. Germline-derived CDR1 and CDR2 are SGDLS and YYNGEE.

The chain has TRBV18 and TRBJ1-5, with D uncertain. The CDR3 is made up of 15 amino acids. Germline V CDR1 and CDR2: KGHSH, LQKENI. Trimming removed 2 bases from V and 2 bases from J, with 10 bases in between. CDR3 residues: CASSPMGIGNQPQHF. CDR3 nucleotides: TGTGCCAGCTCACCAATGGGTATCGGCAATCAGCCCCAGCATTTT.

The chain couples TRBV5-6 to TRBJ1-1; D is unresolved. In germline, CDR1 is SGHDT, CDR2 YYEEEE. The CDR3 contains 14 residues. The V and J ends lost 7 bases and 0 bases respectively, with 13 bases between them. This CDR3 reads CASWESPMNTEAFF. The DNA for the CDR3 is TGTGCCAGCTGGGAAAGCCCCATGAACACTGAAGCTTTCTTT.

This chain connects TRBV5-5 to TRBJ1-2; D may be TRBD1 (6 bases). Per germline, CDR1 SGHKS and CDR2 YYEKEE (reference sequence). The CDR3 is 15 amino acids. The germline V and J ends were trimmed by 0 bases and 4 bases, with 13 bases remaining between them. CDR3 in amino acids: CASSLEGGRVYGYTF. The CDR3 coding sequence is TGTGCCAGCAGCTTGGAAGGGGGGAGAGTCTATGGCTACACCTTC.

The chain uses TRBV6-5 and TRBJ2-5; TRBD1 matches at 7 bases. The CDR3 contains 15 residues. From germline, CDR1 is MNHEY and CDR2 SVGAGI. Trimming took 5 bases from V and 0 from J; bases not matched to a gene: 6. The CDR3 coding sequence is TGTGCCAGCAGTCCCGGGACAGCGTACCAAGAGACCCAGTACTTC. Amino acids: CASSPGTAYQETQYF.

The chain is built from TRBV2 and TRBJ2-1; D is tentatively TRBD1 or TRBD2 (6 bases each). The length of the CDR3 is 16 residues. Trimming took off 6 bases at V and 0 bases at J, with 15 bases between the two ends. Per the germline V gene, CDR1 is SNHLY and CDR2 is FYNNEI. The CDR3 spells CASSAQGGGSYNEQFF. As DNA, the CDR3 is TGTGCCAGCAGCGCACAGGGAGGAGGCTCCTACAATGAGCAGTTCTTC.

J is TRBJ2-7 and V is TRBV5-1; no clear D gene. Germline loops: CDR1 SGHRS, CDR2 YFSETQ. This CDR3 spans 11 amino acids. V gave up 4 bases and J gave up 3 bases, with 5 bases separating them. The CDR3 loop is CASSDSYEQYF. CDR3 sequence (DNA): TGCGCCAGCAGCGATAGCTACGAGCAGTACTTC.

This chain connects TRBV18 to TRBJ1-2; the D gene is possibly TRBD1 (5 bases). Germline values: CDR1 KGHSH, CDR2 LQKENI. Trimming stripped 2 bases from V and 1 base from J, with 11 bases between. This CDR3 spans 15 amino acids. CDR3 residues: CASSPGRDSNYGYTF. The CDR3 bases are TGTGCCAGCTCACCAGGCAGGGATAGTAACTATGGCTACACCTTC.

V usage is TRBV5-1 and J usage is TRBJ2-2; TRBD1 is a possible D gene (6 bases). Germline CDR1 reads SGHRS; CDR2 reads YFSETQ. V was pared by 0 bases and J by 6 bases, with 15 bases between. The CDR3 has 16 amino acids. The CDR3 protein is CASSLGGQSGAGELFF. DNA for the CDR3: TGCGCCAGCAGCTTGGGCGGACAGTCCGGGGCCGGGGAGCTGTTTTTT.

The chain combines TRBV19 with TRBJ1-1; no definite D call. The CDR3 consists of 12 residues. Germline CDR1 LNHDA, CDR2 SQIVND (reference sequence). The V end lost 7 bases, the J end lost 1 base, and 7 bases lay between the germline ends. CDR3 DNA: TGTGCCAGTAAGTACGGGAACACTGAAGCTTTCTTT. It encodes CASKYGNTEAFF.

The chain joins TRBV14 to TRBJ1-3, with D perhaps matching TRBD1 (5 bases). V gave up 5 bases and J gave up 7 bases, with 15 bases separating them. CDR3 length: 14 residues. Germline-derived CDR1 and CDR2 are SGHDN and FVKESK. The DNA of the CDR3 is TGTGCCAGCAGCAACCAGGGAGGTCTCAACACCATATATTTT. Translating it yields CASSNQGGLNTIYF.

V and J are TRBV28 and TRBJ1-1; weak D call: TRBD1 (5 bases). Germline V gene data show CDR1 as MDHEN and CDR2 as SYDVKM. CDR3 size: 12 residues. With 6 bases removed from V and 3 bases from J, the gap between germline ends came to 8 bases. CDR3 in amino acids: CASRSGHTEAFF. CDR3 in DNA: TGTGCCAGCAGATCGGGGCACACTGAAGCTTTCTTT.

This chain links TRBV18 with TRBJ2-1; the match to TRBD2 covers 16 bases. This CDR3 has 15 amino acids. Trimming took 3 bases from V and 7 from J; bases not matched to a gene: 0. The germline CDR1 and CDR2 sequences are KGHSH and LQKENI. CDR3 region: CASSPGLAGGNEQFF. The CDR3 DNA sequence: TGTGCCAGCTCACCGGGACTAGCGGGAGGGAATGAGCAGTTCTTC. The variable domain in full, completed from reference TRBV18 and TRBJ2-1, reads NAGVMQNPRHLVRRRGQEARLRCSPMKGHSHVYWYRQLPEEGLKFMVYLQKENIIDESGMPKERFSAEFPKEGPSILRIQQVVRGDSAAYFCASSPGLAGGNEQFFGPGTRLTVL.

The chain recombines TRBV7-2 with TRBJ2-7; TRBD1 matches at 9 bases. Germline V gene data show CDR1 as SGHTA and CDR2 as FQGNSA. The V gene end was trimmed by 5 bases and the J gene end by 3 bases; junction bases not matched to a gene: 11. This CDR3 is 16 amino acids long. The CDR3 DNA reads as TGTGCCAGCAGCCCCGCCGCGGGACAGGGCTTCTACGAGCAGTACTTC. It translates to CASSPAAGQGFYEQYF.

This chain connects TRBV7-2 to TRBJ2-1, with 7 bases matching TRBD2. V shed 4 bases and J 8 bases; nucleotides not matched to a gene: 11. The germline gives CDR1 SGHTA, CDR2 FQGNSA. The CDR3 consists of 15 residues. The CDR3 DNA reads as TGTGCCAGCAGCTCCGAGGGGAGGGCCCTCGATGAGCAGTTCTTC. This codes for CASSSEGRALDEQFF.

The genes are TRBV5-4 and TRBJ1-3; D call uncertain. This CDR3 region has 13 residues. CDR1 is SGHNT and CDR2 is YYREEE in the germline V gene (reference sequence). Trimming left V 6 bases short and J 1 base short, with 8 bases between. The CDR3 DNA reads TGTGCCAGCACCCCGGGGTCTGGAAACACCATATATTTT. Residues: CASTPGSGNTIYF.

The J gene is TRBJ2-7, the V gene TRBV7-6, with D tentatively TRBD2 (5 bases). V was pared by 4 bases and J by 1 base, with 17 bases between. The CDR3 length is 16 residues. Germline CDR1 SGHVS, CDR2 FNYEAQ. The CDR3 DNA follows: TGTGCCAGCAGCTCGGAGGACGTAGCCCTATCCTACGAGCAGTACTTC. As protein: CASSSEDVALSYEQYF. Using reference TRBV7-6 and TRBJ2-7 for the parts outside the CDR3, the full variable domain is GAGVSQSPRYKVTKRGQDVALRCDPISGHVSLYWYRQALGQGPEFLTYFNYEAQQDKSGLPNDRFSAERPEGSISTLTIQRTEQRDSAMYRCASSSEDVALSYEQYFGPGTRLTVT.

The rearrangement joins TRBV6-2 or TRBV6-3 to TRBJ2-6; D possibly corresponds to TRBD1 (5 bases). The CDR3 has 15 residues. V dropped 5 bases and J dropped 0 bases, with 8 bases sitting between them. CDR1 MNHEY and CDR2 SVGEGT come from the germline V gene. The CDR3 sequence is CASSTGGSGANVLTF. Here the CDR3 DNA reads TGTGCCAGCAGTACAGGCGGCTCTGGGGCCAACGTCCTGACTTTC.

The CDR3 DNA follows: TGTGCCAGCAGTAACACTGGAAACACCATATATTTT. Its translation: CASSNTGNTIYF. This chain uses TRBV2 with TRBJ1-3; D unresolved. The V and J ends lost 5 bases and 2 bases respectively, with 4 bases between them. CDR3 size: 12 residues. Germline V gives CDR1 SNHLY, CDR2 FYNNEI.

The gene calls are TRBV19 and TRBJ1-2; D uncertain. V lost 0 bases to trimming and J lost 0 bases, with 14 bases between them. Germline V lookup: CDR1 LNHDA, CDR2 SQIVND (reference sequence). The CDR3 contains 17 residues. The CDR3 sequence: CASSIDHGSSTNYGYTF. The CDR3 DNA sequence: TGTGCCAGTAGTATAGATCATGGGTCTTCCACTAACTATGGCTACACCTTC.